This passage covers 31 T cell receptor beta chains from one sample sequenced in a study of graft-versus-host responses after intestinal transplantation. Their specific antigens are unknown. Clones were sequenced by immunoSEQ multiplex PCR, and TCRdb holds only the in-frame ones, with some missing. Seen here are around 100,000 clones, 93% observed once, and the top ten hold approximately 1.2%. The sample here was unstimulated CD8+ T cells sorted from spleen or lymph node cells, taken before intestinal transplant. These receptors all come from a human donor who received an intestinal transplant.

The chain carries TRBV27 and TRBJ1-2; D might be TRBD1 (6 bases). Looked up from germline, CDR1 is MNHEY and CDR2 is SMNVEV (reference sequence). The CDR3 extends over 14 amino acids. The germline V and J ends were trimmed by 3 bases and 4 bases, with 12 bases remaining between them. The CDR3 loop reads CASSFGGASYGYTF. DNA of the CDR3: TGTGCCAGCAGTTTTGGGGGGGCTTCCTATGGCTACACCTTC.

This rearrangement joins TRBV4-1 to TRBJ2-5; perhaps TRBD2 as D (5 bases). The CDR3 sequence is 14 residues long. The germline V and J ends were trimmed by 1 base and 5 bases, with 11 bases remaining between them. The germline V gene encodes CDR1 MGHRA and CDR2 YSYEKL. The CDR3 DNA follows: TGCGCCAGCAGCCAAGGGGCTAGCTGGGAGACCCAGTACTTC. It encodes CASSQGASWETQYF.

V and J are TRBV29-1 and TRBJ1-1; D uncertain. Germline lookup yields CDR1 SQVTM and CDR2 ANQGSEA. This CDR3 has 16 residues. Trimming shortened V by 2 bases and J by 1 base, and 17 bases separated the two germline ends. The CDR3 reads CSVETRRFEGNTEAFF. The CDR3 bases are TGCAGCGTTGAAACCAGACGGTTTGAGGGGAACACTGAAGCTTTCTTT.

The CDR3 loop is CASSPPGGNTEAFF. The CDR3 region has the DNA TGTGCCAGCAGTCCACCCGGGGGGAACACTGAAGCTTTCTTT. The chain has TRBV25-1 and TRBJ1-1, with a possible D match to TRBD1 (5 bases). Per germline, CDR1 MGHDK and CDR2 SYGVNS. The CDR3 has 14 amino acids. Trimming shortened V by 5 bases and J by 1 base, and 11 bases separated the two germline ends.

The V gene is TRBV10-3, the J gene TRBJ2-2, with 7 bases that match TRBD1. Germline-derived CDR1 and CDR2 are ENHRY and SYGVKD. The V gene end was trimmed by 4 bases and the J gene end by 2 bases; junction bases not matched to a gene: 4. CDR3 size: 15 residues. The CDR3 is CAISVGQINTGELFF. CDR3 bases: TGTGCCATCAGTGTGGGACAGATAAACACCGGGGAGCTGTTTTTT.

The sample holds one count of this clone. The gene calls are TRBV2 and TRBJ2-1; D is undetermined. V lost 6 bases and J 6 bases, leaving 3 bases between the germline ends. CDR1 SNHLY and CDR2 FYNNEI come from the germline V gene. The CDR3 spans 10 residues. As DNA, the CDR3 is TGTGCCAGCAGCCTCAATGAGCAGTTCTTC. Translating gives CASSLNEQFF.

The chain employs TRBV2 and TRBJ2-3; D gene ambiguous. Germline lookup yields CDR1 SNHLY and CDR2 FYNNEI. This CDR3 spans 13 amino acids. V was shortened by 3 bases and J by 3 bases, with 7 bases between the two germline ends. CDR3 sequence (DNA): TGTGCCAGCAGTGACCCGCAGACAGATACGCAGTATTTT. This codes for CASSDPQTDTQYF.

CDR3 sequence (DNA): TGTGCCAGCAGTGAATCTTCCAAAAACAATGAGCAGTTCTTC. As protein: CASSESSKNNEQFF. The chain has TRBV6-1 and TRBJ2-1; D uncertain. The CDR3 is 14 residues long. CDR1 is MNHNS, CDR2 SASEGT, per germline. With 2 bases removed from V and 5 bases from J, the gap between germline ends came to 10 bases.

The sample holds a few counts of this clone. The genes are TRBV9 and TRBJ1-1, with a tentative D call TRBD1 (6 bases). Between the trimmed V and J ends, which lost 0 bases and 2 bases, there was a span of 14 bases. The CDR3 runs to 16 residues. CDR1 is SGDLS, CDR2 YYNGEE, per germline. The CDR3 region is CASSVGGQGINTEAFF. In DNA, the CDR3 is TGTGCCAGCAGCGTAGGGGGGCAGGGGATTAACACTGAAGCTTTCTTT.

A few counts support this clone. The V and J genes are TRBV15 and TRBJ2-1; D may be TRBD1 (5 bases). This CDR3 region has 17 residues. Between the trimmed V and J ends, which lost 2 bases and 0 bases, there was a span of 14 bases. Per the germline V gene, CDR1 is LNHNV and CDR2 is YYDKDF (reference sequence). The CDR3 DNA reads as TGTGCCACCAGCAGATCCCGACAGTTGAGCTCCTACAATGAGCAGTTCTTC. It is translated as CATSRSRQLSSYNEQFF.

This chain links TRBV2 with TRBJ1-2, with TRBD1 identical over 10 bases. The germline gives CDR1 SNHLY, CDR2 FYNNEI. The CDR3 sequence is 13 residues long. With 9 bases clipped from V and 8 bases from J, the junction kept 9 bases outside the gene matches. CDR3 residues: CASPGQGTWGYTF. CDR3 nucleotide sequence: TGTGCCAGTCCGGGACAGGGGACGTGGGGCTACACCTTC.

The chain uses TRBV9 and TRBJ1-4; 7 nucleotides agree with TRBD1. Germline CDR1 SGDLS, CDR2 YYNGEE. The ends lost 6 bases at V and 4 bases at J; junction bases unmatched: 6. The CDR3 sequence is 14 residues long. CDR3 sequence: CASTSGTDNEKLFF. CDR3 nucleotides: TGTGCCAGCACCTCCGGGACAGATAATGAAAAACTGTTTTTT. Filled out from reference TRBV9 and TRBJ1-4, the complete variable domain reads DSGVTQTPKHLITATGQRVTLRCSPRSGDLSVYWYQQSLDQGLQFLIQYYNGEERAKGNILERFSAQQFPDLHSELNLSSLELGDSALYFCASTSGTDNEKLFFGSGTQLSVL.

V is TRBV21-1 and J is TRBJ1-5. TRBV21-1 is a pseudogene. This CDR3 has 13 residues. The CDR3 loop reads CASSKGSLQPQHF. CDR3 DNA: TGTGCCAGCAGCAAAGGGTCACTCCAGCCCCAGCATTTT.

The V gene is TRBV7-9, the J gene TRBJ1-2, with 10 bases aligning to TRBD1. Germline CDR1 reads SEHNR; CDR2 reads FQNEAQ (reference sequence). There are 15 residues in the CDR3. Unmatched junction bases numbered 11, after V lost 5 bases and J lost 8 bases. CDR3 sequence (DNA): TGTGCCAGCAGCCCGACAGGGGGCGCGGCAGAAGGCTACACCTTC. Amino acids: CASSPTGGAAEGYTF.

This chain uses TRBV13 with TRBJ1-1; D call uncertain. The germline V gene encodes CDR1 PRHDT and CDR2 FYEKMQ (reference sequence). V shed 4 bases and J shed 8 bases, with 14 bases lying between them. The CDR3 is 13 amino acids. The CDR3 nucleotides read TGTGCCAGCAGCTCCTCACGGACGGAAGAAGCTTTCTTT. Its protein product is CASSSSRTEEAFF.

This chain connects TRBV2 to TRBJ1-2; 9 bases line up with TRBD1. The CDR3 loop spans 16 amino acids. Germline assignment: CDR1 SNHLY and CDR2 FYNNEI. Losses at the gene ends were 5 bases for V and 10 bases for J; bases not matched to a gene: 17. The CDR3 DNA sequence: TGTGCCAGCAGTCCGTATAGGACAGGGGAAGATGAGGACTACACCTTC. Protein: CASSPYRTGEDEDYTF. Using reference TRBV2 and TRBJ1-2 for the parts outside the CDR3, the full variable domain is EPEVTQTPSHQVTQMGQEVILRCVPISNHLYFYWYRQILGQKVEFLVSFYNNEISEKSEIFDDQFSVERPDGSNFTLKIRSTKLEDSAMYFCASSPYRTGEDEDYTFGSGTRLTVV.

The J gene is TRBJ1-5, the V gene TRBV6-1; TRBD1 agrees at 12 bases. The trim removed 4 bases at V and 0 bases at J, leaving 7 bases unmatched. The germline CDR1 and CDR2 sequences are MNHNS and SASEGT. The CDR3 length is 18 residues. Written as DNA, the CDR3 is TGTGCCAGCAGTGGAGGGACAGGGGGCCCGTATAGCAATCAGCCCCAGCATTTT. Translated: CASSGGTGGPYSNQPQHF.

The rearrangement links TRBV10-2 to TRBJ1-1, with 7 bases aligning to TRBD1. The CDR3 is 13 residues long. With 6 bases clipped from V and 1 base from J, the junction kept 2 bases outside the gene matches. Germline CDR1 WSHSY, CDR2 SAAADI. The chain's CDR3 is CASRTGRNTEAFF. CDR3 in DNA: TGCGCCAGCAGGACAGGGAGGAACACTGAAGCTTTCTTT.

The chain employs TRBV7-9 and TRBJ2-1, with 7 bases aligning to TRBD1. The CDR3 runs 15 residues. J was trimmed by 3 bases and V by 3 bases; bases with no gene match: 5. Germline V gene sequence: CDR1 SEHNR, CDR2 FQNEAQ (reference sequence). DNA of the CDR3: TGTGCCAGCAGCTTGACAGGGTTGGTCTACAATGAGCAGTTCTTC. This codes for CASSLTGLVYNEQFF.

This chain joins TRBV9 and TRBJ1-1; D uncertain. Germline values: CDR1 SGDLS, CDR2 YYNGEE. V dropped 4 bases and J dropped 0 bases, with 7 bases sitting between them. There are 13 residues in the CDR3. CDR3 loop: CASSPYMNTEAFF. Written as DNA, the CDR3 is TGTGCCAGCAGCCCCTATATGAACACTGAAGCTTTCTTT. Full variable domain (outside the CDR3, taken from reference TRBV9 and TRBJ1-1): DSGVTQTPKHLITATGQRVTLRCSPRSGDLSVYWYQQSLDQGLQFLIQYYNGEERAKGNILERFSAQQFPDLHSELNLSSLELGDSALYFCASSPYMNTEAFFGQGTRLTVV.

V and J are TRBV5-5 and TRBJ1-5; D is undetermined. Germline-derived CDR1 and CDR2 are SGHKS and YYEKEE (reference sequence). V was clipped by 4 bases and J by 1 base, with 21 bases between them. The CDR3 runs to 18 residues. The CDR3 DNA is TGTGCCAGCAGCACGACCCAAACTACAGTGCCGAGCAATCAGCCCCAGCATTTT. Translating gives CASSTTQTTVPSNQPQHF. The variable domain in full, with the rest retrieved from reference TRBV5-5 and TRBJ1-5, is DAGVTQSPTHLIKTRGQQVTLRCSPISGHKSVSWYQQVLGQGPQFIFQYYEKEERGRGNFPDRFSARQFPNYSSELNVNALLLGDSALYLCASSTTQTTVPSNQPQHFGDGTRLSIL.

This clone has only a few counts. CDR3 DNA sequence: TGTGCTAGTGGTTTGCCCGAGAGGGGCAATCAGCCCCAGCATTTT. Protein sequence: CASGLPERGNQPQHF. This rearrangement joins TRBV12-5 to TRBJ1-5; no reliable D call. Trimming shortened V by 2 bases and J by 2 bases, and 10 bases separated the two germline ends. The CDR3 consists of 15 residues. The germline gives CDR1 LGHNT, CDR2 FRNRAP.

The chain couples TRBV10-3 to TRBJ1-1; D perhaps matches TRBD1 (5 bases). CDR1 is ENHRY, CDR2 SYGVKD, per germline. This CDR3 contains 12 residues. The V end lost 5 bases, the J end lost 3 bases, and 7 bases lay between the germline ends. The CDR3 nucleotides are TGTGCCATCAGTCAGGGAGACACTGAAGCTTTCTTT. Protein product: CAISQGDTEAFF.

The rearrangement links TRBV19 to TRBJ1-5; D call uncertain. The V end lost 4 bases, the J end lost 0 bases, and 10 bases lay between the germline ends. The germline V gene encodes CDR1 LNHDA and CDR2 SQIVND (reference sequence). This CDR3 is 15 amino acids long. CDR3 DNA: TGTGCCAGTAGTACCGCTTATTATAGCAATCAGCCCCAGCATTTT. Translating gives CASSTAYYSNQPQHF.

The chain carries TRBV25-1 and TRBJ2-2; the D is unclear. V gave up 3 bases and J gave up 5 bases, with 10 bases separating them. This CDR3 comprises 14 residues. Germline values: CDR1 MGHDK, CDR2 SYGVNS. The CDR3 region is CASSESATTGELFF. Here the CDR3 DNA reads TGTGCCAGCAGTGAGTCAGCTACAACCGGGGAGCTGTTTTTT. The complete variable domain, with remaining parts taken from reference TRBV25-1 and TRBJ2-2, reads EADIYQTPRYLVIGTGKKITLECSQTMGHDKMYWYQQDPGMELHLIHYSYGVNSTEKGDLSSESTVSRIRTEHFPLTLESARPSHTSQYLCASSESATTGELFFGEGSRLTVL.

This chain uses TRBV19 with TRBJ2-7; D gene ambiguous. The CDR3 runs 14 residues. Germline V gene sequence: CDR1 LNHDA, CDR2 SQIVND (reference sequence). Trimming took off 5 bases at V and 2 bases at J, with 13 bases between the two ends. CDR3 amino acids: CASSLYTGAYEQYF. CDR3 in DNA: TGTGCCAGTAGTCTATACACCGGCGCCTACGAGCAGTACTTC.

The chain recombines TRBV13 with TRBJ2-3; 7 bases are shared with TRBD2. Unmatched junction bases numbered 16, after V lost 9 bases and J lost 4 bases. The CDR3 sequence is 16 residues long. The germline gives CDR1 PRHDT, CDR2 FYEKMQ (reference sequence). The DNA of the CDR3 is TGTGCCAGGTCGAGATTCTACGCGGGGGTGGCAGATACGCAGTATTTT. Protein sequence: CARSRFYAGVADTQYF.

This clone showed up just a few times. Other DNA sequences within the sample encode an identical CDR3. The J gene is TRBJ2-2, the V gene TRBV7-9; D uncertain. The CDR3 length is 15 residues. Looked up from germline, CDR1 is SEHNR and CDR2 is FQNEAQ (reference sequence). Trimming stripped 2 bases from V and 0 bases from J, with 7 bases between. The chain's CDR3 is CASSLPASNTGELFF. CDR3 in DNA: TGTGCCAGCAGCTTACCCGCCTCGAACACCGGGGAGCTGTTTTTT.

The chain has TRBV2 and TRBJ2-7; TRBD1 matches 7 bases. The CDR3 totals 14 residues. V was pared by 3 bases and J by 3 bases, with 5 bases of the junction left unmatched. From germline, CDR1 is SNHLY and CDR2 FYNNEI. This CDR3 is CASSDAGQVYEQYF. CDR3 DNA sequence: TGTGCCAGCAGTGATGCAGGACAGGTCTACGAGCAGTACTTC.

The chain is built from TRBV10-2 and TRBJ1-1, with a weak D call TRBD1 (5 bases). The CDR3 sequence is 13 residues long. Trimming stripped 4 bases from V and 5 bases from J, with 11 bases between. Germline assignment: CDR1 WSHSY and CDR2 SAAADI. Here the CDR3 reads CASSVGEVTEAFF. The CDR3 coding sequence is TGCGCCAGCAGTGTGGGGGAGGTTACTGAAGCTTTCTTT.

In DNA, the CDR3 is TGTGCCAGCAGTTTATTTAACCAGGGCCCTGAGCAGTTCTTC. Encoded protein: CASSLFNQGPEQFF. V is TRBV27 and J is TRBJ2-1; tentative D call: TRBD1 (5 bases). Germline V CDR1 and CDR2: MNHEY, SMNVEV (reference sequence). The CDR3 has 14 amino acids. The V end was cut by 1 base, the J end by 9 bases, with 13 bases between.